The present T cell receptor beta chain was sequenced within a study of T cell responses to AZD1222 COVID-19 vaccine. Data came from immunoSEQ multiplex PCR; TCRdb stores just in-frame clones and leaves some out. The sample consists of 170,000 or so clones, around nine tenths of them appearing once. In regard to this clone: What it binds is unknown.

Looked up from germline, CDR1 is SGHRS and CDR2 is YFSETQ. V gave up 5 bases and J gave up 0 bases, with 10 bases separating them. The CDR3 has 14 residues. General observations from the study: White British ancestry dominated among donors, who included more females, and clonal diversity was possibly underestimated. Vaccination with two AZD1222 doses was followed by a rise in Spike-specific TCR breadth and depth.

The source material was peripheral blood, sampled 28 days after the second AZD1222 dose. The TCR was taken from an adult who received the AZD1222 COVID-19 vaccine. V usage is TRBV5-1 and J usage is TRBJ2-3, with D unclear. The CDR3 region has the DNA TGCGCCAGCAGACCTACAACGAGCACAGATACGCAGTATTTT. It specifies CASRPTTSTDTQYF.